The rows below give T cell receptor beta chains drawn from one sample of a study of T cell changes during pregnancy in multiple sclerosis. Assay used: immunoSEQ multiplex PCR; TCRdb lists only in-frame clones, some missing. The sample includes tens of thousands of clones, 90% of them seen just once. This specimen was peripheral blood, taken in the first trimester of pregnancy. The source of these receptors is a female donor in good health, enrolled as a control in a pregnancy study. The CDR3 runs from the conserved cysteine through the conserved F or W. Fields, in order: V gene, clone size, D gene, J gene, CDR3 DNA, CDR3 protein. A D gene is named only where the DNA matches it firmly. Size values are once, few and many counts, or a class for expanded clones, and some rows have none.

TRBV6-6	NA	NA	TRBJ1-5	TGTGCCAGCAGTTCCAGGGCAGTAAGACAGCCCCAGCATTTT	CASSSRAVRQPQHF
TRBV6-5	NA	NA	TRBJ1-1	TGTGCCAGCAGTTACTCGAGGGCGGGGAGTAGGATCTTT	CASSYSRAGSRIF
TRBV6-1	NA	TRBD1	TRBJ2-5	TGTGCCAGCGAGACAGGGAACCAAGAGACCCAGTACTTC	CASETGNQETQYF
TRBV30	NA	NA	TRBJ1-5	TGTGCCTGGAGTTCAGATGGGCGACAGCCCCAGCATTTT	CAWSSDGRQPQHF
TRBV19	NA	TRBD1	TRBJ2-1	TGTGCCAGTAGTACCTACAGGGGCGACGAGCAGTTCTTC	CASSTYRGDEQFF
TRBV2	NA	TRBD1	TRBJ1-3	TGTGCCAGCAGTCCGGGACAGAGCTCTGGAAACACCATATATTTT	CASSPGQSSGNTIYF
TRBV10-3	once	TRBD1	TRBJ2-2	TGTGCCATCAGTGAGTCAGGGGGCGGGTTCGCCTCTGGGACCGGGGAGCTGTTTTTT	CAISESGGGFASGTGELFF
TRBV21-1	NA	NA	TRBJ2-5	TGTGCCAGCGGTTCACAGGGGGCTGGGGAGACCCAGTACTTC	CASGSQGAGETQYF
TRBV5-6	NA	TRBD1	TRBJ1-1	TGTGCCAGCAGCTCGGAGACAGGGGCTACTGAAGCTTTCTTT	CASSSETGATEAFF
TRBV4-2	NA	NA	TRBJ1-2	TGTGCCAGCAGCCTAAAGACCGTAGGGCGGGGCCTAGTCGGCTACACCTTC	CASSLKTVGRGLVGYTF
TRBV7-2	few	TRBD2	TRBJ2-1	TGTGCCAGCAACCGGCAAACTAGCGGCCTTTACAATGAGCAGTTCTTC	CASNRQTSGLYNEQFF
TRBV29-1	NA	NA	TRBJ1-1	TGCAGCGTTGCGGAAGGGAGCTCGGGTTCTGAAGCTTTCTTT	CSVAEGSSGSEAFF
TRBV6-6	NA	NA	TRBJ1-5	TGTGCCAGCAGTTACGCCGGGGGAAGCGGTCAGCCCCAGCATTTT	CASSYAGGSGQPQHF
TRBV30	once	NA	TRBJ2-3	TGTGCCTGGGACCTGAAAGGGGCTACGCAGTATTTT	CAWDLKGATQYF
TRBV28	NA	TRBD1	TRBJ2-7	TGTGCCAGCAGGCCAACCGGAACAGGGGGCTACGAGCAGTACTTC	CASRPTGTGGYEQYF
TRBV10-1	NA	TRBD2	TRBJ2-5	TGCGCCAGCAGTGAGTCTCTAGCGGCCCCCCAAGAGACCCAGTACTTC	CASSESLAAPQETQYF
TRBV28	NA	NA	TRBJ2-3	TGTGCCAGCAGTTTAGTTACTATCGCAGATACGCAGTATTTT	CASSLVTIADTQYF
TRBV19	NA	NA	TRBJ2-3	TGTGCCAGTAGTCCAGGGACTTACACAGATACGCAGTATTTT	CASSPGTYTDTQYF
TRBV18	NA	NA	TRBJ2-1	TGTGCCAGCTCACCGACGCCGTCACCAGGGCCCTGGCAGTTCTTC	CASSPTPSPGPWQFF
TRBV30	NA	NA	TRBJ2-2	TGTGCCTGGAGTACAAACACCGGGGAGCTGTTTTTT	CAWSTNTGELFF
TRBV27	once	TRBD1	TRBJ2-2	TGTGCCAGCAGTCCCGTGACAGGGTCGGGAACCGGGGAGCTGTTTTTT	CASSPVTGSGTGELFF
TRBV18	NA	TRBD2	TRBJ2-5	TGTGCCAGCTCATCCTGGACTAGCCAAGAGACCCAGTACTTC	CASSSWTSQETQYF
TRBV28	NA	NA	TRBJ2-7	TGTGCCAGCAGTTTGACACCTTCCTACGAGCAGTACTTC	CASSLTPSYEQYF
TRBV5-6	NA	NA	TRBJ1-5	TGTGCCAGCAGCCTGGGGGGGGGCCCTCAGCCCCAGCATTTT	CASSLGGGPQPQHF
TRBV19	NA	TRBD2	TRBJ2-7	TGTGCCAGTAGTATAGTAGGCGGGAGTTACGAGCAGTACTTC	CASSIVGGSYEQYF
TRBV19	NA	TRBD2	TRBJ2-1	TGTGCCAGTAGTATCGAATGGGGGGGCTACAATGAGCAGTTCTTC	CASSIEWGGYNEQFF
TRBV7-9	NA	NA	TRBJ2-1	TGTGCCAGCAGCTTAGTTGGGGGGAATGAGCAGTTCTTC	CASSLVGGNEQFF
TRBV28	NA	NA	TRBJ2-3	TGTGCCAGCAGTCCCTTAGCGGATCTCACAGATACGCAGTATTTT	CASSPLADLTDTQYF
TRBV4-2	NA	NA	TRBJ1-5	TGTGCCAGCAGCCAAGATTTTAGGCAGGGAAATCAGCCCCAGCATTTT	CASSQDFRQGNQPQHF
TRBV18	NA	TRBD1	TRBJ2-7	TGTGCCAGCTTAAAAACAGGGGCCTACGAGCAGTACTTC	CASLKTGAYEQYF
TRBV7-9	NA	TRBD1	TRBJ1-1	TGTGCCAGCAGCTTAAAGGGGGCCACTGAAGCTTTCTTT	CASSLKGATEAFF
TRBV7-9	NA	NA	TRBJ1-1	TGTGCCAGCAGCTTCGCTCAGGCCACTGAAGCTTTCTTT	CASSFAQATEAFF
TRBV30	NA	TRBD2	TRBJ2-1	TGTGCCTGTTTAAGCGGGGGGGCTACCCCCTACAATGAGCAGTTCTTC	CACLSGGATPYNEQFF
TRBV4-1	NA	NA	TRBJ2-3	TGCGCCAGCAGCCAGGGGGCTTACCAGACCACAGATACGCAGTATTTT	CASSQGAYQTTDTQYF
TRBV6-5	NA	NA	TRBJ2-3	TGTGCCAGCAGTTACGGGGACTTTAGCACAGATACGCAGTATTTT	CASSYGDFSTDTQYF
TRBV13	NA	TRBD1	TRBJ1-6	TGTGCCAGCAGTCGGACAGGGGAAATCAATTCACCCCTCCACTTT	CASSRTGEINSPLHF